This T cell receptor beta chain was obtained from a study of blood T cell repertoires in COVID-19. Study at large: Specimens from acute and convalescent COVID-19 originated in the United States, Italy and Spain. T cells, B-cell-depleted T cells, or PBMCs provided the cDNA or gDNA that served as material.

As originally analysed: Estimates of nucleated cell counts were drawn from the amplification of reference gene primers. Sequenced by immunoSEQ multiplex PCR; TCRdb stores in-frame clones only, minus some. V, J and clone size were drawn from that table, and D and trimming were deduced from the DNA. The sample has 100,000 to 150,000 clones; about 83% are singletons. The germline gives CDR1 GTSNPN, CDR2 SVGIG (reference sequence). The CDR3 consists of 12 residues. The V gene lost 6 bases and the J gene lost 3 bases, with 12 bases spanning the gap. This chain links TRBV30 with TRBJ2-7, with D possibly TRBD2 on 5 matching bases. The clonotype comes from a man between 60 and 75 years old with acute or convalescent COVID-19. Sample: peripheral blood. In nucleotides, the CDR3 is TGTGCCTGCTCAAGCGGTTTCTACGAGCAGTACTTC. Translated: CACSSGFYEQYF. Supplemented by reference TRBV30 and TRBJ2-7, the full variable domain reads SQTIHQWPATLVQPVGSPLSLECTVEGTSNPNLYWYRQAAGRGLQLLFYSVGIGQISSEVPQNLSASRPQDRQFILSSKKLLLSDSGFYLCACSSGFYEQYFGPGTRLTVT.